This T cell receptor beta chain derives from a study of OX40 agonist ivuxolimab in advanced cancers. This clone is medium-sized in the sample. Generated by immunoSEQ multiplex PCR, the TCRdb table keeps only in-frame clones and is missing some. The table has some 50,000 clones, more than 70% seen once. CDR3 size: 13 residues. Sequenced here: CD4+ or CD8+ T cells sorted from blood, sampled in a trial of the OX40 agonist ivuxolimab. This TCR derives from an adult with an advanced solid tumor such as melanoma, head and neck, liver or kidney cancer. V gene TRBV12-2 combines with J gene TRBJ2-1; TRBD2, the D gene given by the table, was not confirmed from the DNA. TRBV12-2 is annotated as a pseudogene. For the CDR3, the DNA is TGTGCAAGGCTGTTAGCGGACCTAAATGAGCAGTTCTTC. Protein: CARLLADLNEQFF.